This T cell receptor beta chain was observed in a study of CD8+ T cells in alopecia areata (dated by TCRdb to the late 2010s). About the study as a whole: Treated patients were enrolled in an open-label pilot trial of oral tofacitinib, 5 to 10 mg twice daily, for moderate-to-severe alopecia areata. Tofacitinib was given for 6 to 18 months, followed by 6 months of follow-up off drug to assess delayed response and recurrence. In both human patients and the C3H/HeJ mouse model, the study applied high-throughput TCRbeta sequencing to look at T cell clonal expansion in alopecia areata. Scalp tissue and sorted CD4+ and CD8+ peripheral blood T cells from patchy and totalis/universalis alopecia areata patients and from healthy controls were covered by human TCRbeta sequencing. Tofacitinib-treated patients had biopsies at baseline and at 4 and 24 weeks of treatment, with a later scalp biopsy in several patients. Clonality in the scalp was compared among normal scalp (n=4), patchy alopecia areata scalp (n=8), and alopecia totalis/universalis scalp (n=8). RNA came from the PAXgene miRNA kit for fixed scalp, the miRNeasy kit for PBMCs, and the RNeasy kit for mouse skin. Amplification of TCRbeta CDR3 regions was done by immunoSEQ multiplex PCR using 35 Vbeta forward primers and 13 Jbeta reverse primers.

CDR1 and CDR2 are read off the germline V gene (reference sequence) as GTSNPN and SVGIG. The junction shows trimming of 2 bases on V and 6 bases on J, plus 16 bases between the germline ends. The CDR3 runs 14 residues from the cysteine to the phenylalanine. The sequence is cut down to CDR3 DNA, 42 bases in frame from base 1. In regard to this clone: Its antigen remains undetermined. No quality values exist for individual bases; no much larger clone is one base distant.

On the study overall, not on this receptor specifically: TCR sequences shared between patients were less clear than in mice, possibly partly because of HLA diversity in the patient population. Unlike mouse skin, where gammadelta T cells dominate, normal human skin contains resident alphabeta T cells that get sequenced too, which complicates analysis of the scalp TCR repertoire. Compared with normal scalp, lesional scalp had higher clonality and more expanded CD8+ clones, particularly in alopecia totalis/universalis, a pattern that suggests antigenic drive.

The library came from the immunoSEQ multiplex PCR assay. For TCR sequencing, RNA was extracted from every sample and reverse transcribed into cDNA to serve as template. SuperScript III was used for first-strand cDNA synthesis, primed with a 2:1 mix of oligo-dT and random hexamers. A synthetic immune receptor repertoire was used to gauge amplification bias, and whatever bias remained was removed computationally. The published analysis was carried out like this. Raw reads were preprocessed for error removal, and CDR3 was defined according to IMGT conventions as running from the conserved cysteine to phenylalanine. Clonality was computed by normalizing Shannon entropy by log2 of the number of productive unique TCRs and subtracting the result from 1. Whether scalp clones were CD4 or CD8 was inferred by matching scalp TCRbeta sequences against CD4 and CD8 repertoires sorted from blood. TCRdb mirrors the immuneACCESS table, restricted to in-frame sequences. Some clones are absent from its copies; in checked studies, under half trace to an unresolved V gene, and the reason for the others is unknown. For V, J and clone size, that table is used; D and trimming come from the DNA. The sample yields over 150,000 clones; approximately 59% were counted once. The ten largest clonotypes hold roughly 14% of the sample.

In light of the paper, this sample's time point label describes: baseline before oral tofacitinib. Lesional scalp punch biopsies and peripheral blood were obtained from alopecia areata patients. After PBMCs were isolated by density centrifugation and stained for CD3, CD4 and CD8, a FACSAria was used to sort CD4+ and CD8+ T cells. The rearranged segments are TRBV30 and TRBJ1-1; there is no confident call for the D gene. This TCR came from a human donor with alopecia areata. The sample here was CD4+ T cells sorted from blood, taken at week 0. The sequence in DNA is TGTGCCTGGAGTCCGACAATAAGAGTTCCTGAAGCTTTCTTT. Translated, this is CAWSPTIRVPEAFF.